This T cell receptor beta chain was found in a study of cytomegalovirus exposure and HLA in healthy donors. Each donor was healthy, and each was a bone marrow donor. Donors likely had unrecorded immune exposures despite being nominally healthy when sampled. V dropped 7 bases and J dropped 2 bases, with 15 bases sitting between them. The length of the CDR3 is 14 residues. Per germline, CDR1 SNHLY and CDR2 FYNNEI. The study's findings and limits: Previously analyzed data showed that most TCR beta V segments were productive at a frequency of about 87% or about 30%. In a later analysis, TCR association rates varied by HLA locus: DRB1 most, HLA-C fewest.

Remarks on this clone: Its cognate antigen is unknown.

Use of 60 Vbeta and 13 Jbeta primers characterized the PCR. TCRdb's table, derived via immunoSEQ multiplex PCR, lists solely in-frame clones and lacks some. The table records around 40,000 clones, 87% of them present only once. V is TRBV2 and J is TRBJ2-7; tentatively, D is TRBD2 (5 bases). The specimen was PBMCs. The sequence came from a woman aged 40-49 years in good health and CMV-seropositive. The CDR3 bases are TGTGCCAGCACCTCCCTCCCGGGGACCTACGAGCAGTACTTC. Its protein is CASTSLPGTYEQYF.